The following is a T cell receptor (beta chain) sequence with its context. Its antigen is not known. These data originate in a study of CD8 T cells in Susac syndrome. Study results and caveats: The study acknowledged a relatively small number of individuals in its TCR sequencing and HLA analysis.

With random hexamers, 0.5 to 1 ug RNA was reverse transcribed. Across 54 Vbeta and 13 Jbeta, TCR beta CDR3 was amplified with immunoSEQ multiplex PCR. TCRdb ran MiXCR on the immunoSEQ multiplex PCR reads and lists one entry per CDR3 protein. The table lists more than 200,000 distinct CDR3 sequences, about 94% of them singletons. The CD8+ and CD4+ T cells were negatively isolated, with the TEMRA cells enriched by FACS. The clonotype comes from a human donor with multiple sclerosis. The source material was CD4+ T cells from PBMCs.

Written as DNA, the CDR3 is TGTGCCAGCAGTTCCGGGACAGGGAATGGGGAGCTGTTTTTT. The encoded protein is CASSSGTGNGELFF. The chain links TRBV6-2 or TRBV6-3 to TRBJ2-2; 9 bases agree with TRBD1. The junction had 5 bases not matched to a gene; V was cut back by 4 bases and J by 8 bases. The CDR3 consists of 14 residues. Per the germline V gene, CDR1 is MNHEY and CDR2 is SVGEGT.